A selection of T cell receptor beta chains follows, all from one sample in a study of T cell changes during pregnancy in multiple sclerosis. Profiling relied on immunoSEQ multiplex PCR, and the TCRdb table lists in-frame clones only, not all of them. Among approximately 99,000 clones, about 93% were seen once, and the ten largest hold about 0.95%. The specimen comprised peripheral blood, sampled after pregnancy. These TCRs come from a female donor with multiple sclerosis, enrolled in a pregnancy study. CDR3s include the opening cysteine and the closing phenylalanine or tryptophan. Fields, in order: D gene, J gene, V gene, CDR3 protein. The D gene is left open where the match is weak.

d_call: .; j_call: TRBJ1-2; v_call: TRBV5-1; cdr3_aa: CASSLAAEFGYTF
d_call: .; j_call: TRBJ1-2; v_call: TRBV7-9; cdr3_aa: CASSLGSANYGYTF
d_call: TRBD2; j_call: TRBJ2-7; v_call: TRBV18; cdr3_aa: CAINGGVSEQYF
d_call: TRBD1; j_call: TRBJ1-1; v_call: TRBV4-1; cdr3_aa: CASSRPGQHTEAFF
d_call: .; j_call: TRBJ1-2; v_call: TRBV28; cdr3_aa: CASRLGSNYGYTF
d_call: TRBD2; j_call: TRBJ2-7; v_call: TRBV27; cdr3_aa: CASSLSGGPREQYF
d_call: TRBD1; j_call: TRBJ2-3; v_call: TRBV5-1; cdr3_aa: CASSSDRADTQYF
d_call: .; j_call: TRBJ2-2; v_call: TRBV7-6; cdr3_aa: CATLAAGELFF
d_call: TRBD2; j_call: TRBJ2-7; v_call: TRBV7-2; cdr3_aa: CASSLGRSGSYEQYF
d_call: .; j_call: TRBJ2-1; v_call: TRBV5-6; cdr3_aa: CASSPTQGGEQFF
d_call: TRBD1; j_call: TRBJ1-5; v_call: TRBV10-3; cdr3_aa: CAISLGQGSNQPQHF
d_call: .; j_call: TRBJ2-2; v_call: TRBV4-2; cdr3_aa: CASSRSSDGELFF
d_call: .; j_call: TRBJ2-5; v_call: TRBV30; cdr3_aa: CAWRAGTETQYF
d_call: TRBD2; j_call: TRBJ2-5; v_call: TRBV6-5; cdr3_aa: CASSYGGRGTQYF
d_call: .; j_call: TRBJ2-3; v_call: TRBV19; cdr3_aa: CASSIILSAAADTQYF
d_call: .; j_call: TRBJ1-3; v_call: TRBV15; cdr3_aa: CATMGASGNTIYF
d_call: .; j_call: TRBJ1-4; v_call: TRBV7-9; cdr3_aa: CASSLISGSTNEKLFF
d_call: TRBD2; j_call: TRBJ2-1; v_call: TRBV18; cdr3_aa: CASSPSSGNYNEQFF
d_call: .; j_call: TRBJ2-1; v_call: TRBV4-2; cdr3_aa: CASSQGLGYDEQFF
d_call: TRBD1; j_call: TRBJ1-1; v_call: TRBV2; cdr3_aa: CASSGQGGTEAFF
d_call: .; j_call: TRBJ1-1; v_call: TRBV29-1; cdr3_aa: CSVEMTRQGGTEAFF
d_call: TRBD2; j_call: TRBJ2-1; v_call: TRBV7-6; cdr3_aa: CASSFPLAGDGYEQFF
d_call: TRBD1; j_call: TRBJ1-1; v_call: TRBV2; cdr3_aa: CATLAGTVEAFF
d_call: .; j_call: TRBJ1-3; v_call: TRBV7-2; cdr3_aa: CASSPNVGSGNTIYF
d_call: TRBD1; j_call: TRBJ1-2; v_call: TRBV11-2; cdr3_aa: CASSWGQGDGYTF